This record covers a single T cell receptor beta chain. The specificity of this receptor is unknown. An end of the junction does not agree with germline; a read error may underlie this. The data were obtained in a study of OX40 agonist ivuxolimab in advanced cancers. Concerning the study at large: Ivuxolimab was a fully human IgG2 agonistic monoclonal antibody targeting the costimulatory receptor OX40 (CD134). A male proportion of roughly 80% and a mean age of roughly 58 years, ranging from roughly 20 to 80, were recorded for the dose-escalation cohort. Intravenous ivuxolimab was administered to patients every 2 weeks at six dose levels: 0.01, 0.1, 0.3, 1.5, 3 and 10 mg/kg. The paper describes the monotherapy dose-escalation part (N ≈ 52 patients) of the phase I trial of ivuxolimab. Of the approximately 50 dose-escalation patients, hepatocellular carcinoma was present in around 19, melanoma in approximately 15, renal cell carcinoma in 9 and head and neck cancer in 9. Peripheral TCRbeta sequencing aimed to test whether ivuxolimab altered TCR sequence diversity and caused clonal T-cell expansion. Three dose-escalation patients achieved partial responses, one with hepatocellular carcinoma and two with cutaneous melanoma. Prior anti-PD-1, anti-PD-L1 or anti-CTLA-4 therapy was permitted, and approximately 40% of dose-escalation patients had received checkpoint inhibitors. What the authors observed across the whole study: In the 0.1-3.0 mg/kg groups, partial responders had among the lowest normalized peripheral clonal expansion, particularly in CD8+ T cells. Low levels of normalized T-cell clonal expansion were also seen in some nonresponding patients. After ivuxolimab, expanded clones were on average more numerous among CD8+ T cells than among CD4+ T cells. Antigen specificity was not determined for the clonally expanded peripheral T cells. At doses of 0.1 to 3.0 mg/kg, clonal expansion of both CD4+ and CD8+ blood T cells was observed from baseline to week 6.

The trial excluded patients who had a history of autoimmune disease or were on systemic immunosuppression. Peripheral blood for TCR sequencing was drawn from every dose cohort at baseline, at cycle 4 day 1 and at cycle 7 day 1. The samples were taken from a phase I, first-in-human, multicenter, open-label dose-escalation trial of ivuxolimab. Adults with locally advanced or metastatic melanoma, renal cell carcinoma, hepatocellular carcinoma or head and neck squamous cell carcinoma were enrolled in the trial. Before TCR sequencing, CD4+ and CD8+ T cells were separately sorted from peripheral blood. For sequencing of the TCRbeta CDR3 region, genomic DNA was extracted from the sorted cells. TCRbeta CDR3 regions were sequenced using the immunoSEQ Assay. What TCRdb holds here is the immuneACCESS table cut down to in-frame rearrangements. Part of the clones is not present; checked against another copy, under half of the missing clones reflect an unresolved V gene, and the others are unexplained. The sample table shows approximately 81,000 clones, and about 88% are seen once. The ten largest clonotypes hold 0.99% of the sample.

CDR1 SGHAT and CDR2 FQNNGV were looked up in the germline V gene. Its CDR3 holds 13 amino acids, cysteine through phenylalanine. Kept here is only the CDR3 DNA, which spans 39 bases and is read in frame from base 1. The chain is encoded by TRBV11-2 joined to TRBJ1-1; tentative D gene TRBD1, with 5 bases matching. Sample: CD4+ or CD8+ T cells sorted from blood, taken in a trial of the OX40 agonist ivuxolimab. This sequence was found in an adult with an advanced solid tumor such as melanoma, head and neck, liver or kidney cancer. The nucleotide sequence reads as follows: TGTGCCAGCAGCGTAGAACCTCAGGGTAAAGCTTTCTTT. This translates into CASSVEPQGKAFF.